Listed below are T cell receptor beta chains from one sample, sequenced in a study of blood T cell repertoires in COVID-19. The assay was immunoSEQ multiplex PCR, and TCRdb's table has in-frame clones only and misses some. The sample yields about 210,000 clones, around 88% seen once. Source material: peripheral blood. These receptors all stem from a man aged 50-59 years with active or convalescent COVID-19. The CDR3 runs from the conserved cysteine through the conserved F or W. Fields, in order: V gene, D gene, clone size, J gene, CDR3 DNA, CDR3 protein. The D gene is left open where the match is weak. Clone size, where shown, is once, few, many, or a class for clones that have expanded.

TRBV21-1,-,-,TRBJ2-1,TGTGCCAGCAGCAAAGCATCCCCCCCTACTAGCGGGAGTCGGTACAATGAGCAGTTCTTC,CASSKASPPTSGSRYNEQFF
TRBV18,TRBD1,-,TRBJ2-1,TGTGCCAGCTCACCACGCCCCGGGACAGGGAAAATCTTTGAGCAGTTCTTC,CASSPRPGTGKIFEQFF
TRBV10-3,TRBD1,-,TRBJ1-1,TGTGCCATCGGGCAGGGGGGTGAAGCTTTCTTT,CAIGQGGEAFF
TRBV28,TRBD1,-,TRBJ1-1,TGTGCCAGCAGCCAGGGGGGCGTGAACACTGAAGCTTTCTTT,CASSQGGVNTEAFF
TRBV10-3,-,-,TRBJ1-1,TGTGCCATCAGGGACGGCCCGGGGACTGAAGCTTTCTTT,CAIRDGPGTEAFF
TRBV6-5,TRBD2,-,TRBJ2-7,TGTGCCAGCAGTTCGGGACTAGCGGGAGTAAAAGAGCAGTACTTC,CASSSGLAGVKEQYF
TRBV3-1/TRBV3-2,TRBD1,-,TRBJ1-6,TGTGCCAGCAGTCTCGGACAGGGGGATGCGCCCCTCCACTTT,CASSLGQGDAPLHF
TRBV5-6,-,-,TRBJ1-5,TGTGCCAGCAGCAAGAGACTGAATCAGCCCCAGCATTTT,CASSKRLNQPQHF
TRBV15,-,-,TRBJ2-3,TGTGCCACCAGCACTCCGGACTCCCAGGCCCACACAGATACGCAGTATTTT,CATSTPDSQAHTDTQYF
TRBV14,TRBD1,-,TRBJ1-2,TGTGCCAGCAGCCCTACGGGACAGGGGGTGGATGGCTACACCTTC,CASSPTGQGVDGYTF
TRBV9,-,-,TRBJ2-2,TGTGCCAGCAGCGCCCACGCTAGCGCGAACACCGGGGAGCTGTTTTTT,CASSAHASANTGELFF
TRBV9,TRBD1,-,TRBJ2-7,TGTGCCAGCAGCTCCGAGGGACAGGGAACCCACGAGCAGTACTTC,CASSSEGQGTHEQYF
TRBV9,TRBD1,-,TRBJ2-2,TGTGCCAGCAGCCCCGGACAGGGGGATGGGGAGCTGTTTTTT,CASSPGQGDGELFF
TRBV5-1,TRBD1,-,TRBJ2-2,TGCGCCAGCGCGGGACAGGGATTTTTCGGGGAGCTGTTTTTT,CASAGQGFFGELFF
TRBV9,-,-,TRBJ1-2,TGTGCCAGCAGCGCAAATCCAAGCGAAAGCTACACCTTC,CASSANPSESYTF
TRBV9,TRBD1,-,TRBJ1-2,TGTGCCAGCAGCCCAACAGGGGACTATGGCTACACCTTC,CASSPTGDYGYTF
TRBV28,TRBD2,-,TRBJ2-2,TGTGCCAGCAGTCCAGCGGGGTCGGACACCGGGGAGCTGTTTTTT,CASSPAGSDTGELFF
TRBV5-6,TRBD1,-,TRBJ2-7,TGTGCCAGCAGCGGACAGGGGGCAATCCGGGAGCAGTACTTC,CASSGQGAIREQYF
TRBV5-1,TRBD1,few,TRBJ2-7,TGCGCCAGCAGCCTCGGGACAGTCACCTACGAGCAGTACTTC,CASSLGTVTYEQYF
TRBV19,-,-,TRBJ2-1,TGTGCCAGTAGCATCGACAGATACAATGAGCAGTTCTTC,CASSIDRYNEQFF
TRBV5-1,TRBD2,-,TRBJ2-1,TGCGCCAGCAGCTCCCCGGGTGGGACTACCCCCTACAATGAGCAGTTCTTC,CASSSPGGTTPYNEQFF
TRBV9,TRBD2,-,TRBJ2-1,TGTGCCAGCAGCGAAAGTACGGGGGGCTCCTACAATGAGCAGTTCTTC,CASSESTGGSYNEQFF
TRBV2,-,-,TRBJ2-7,TGTGCCAGCAGCTCGGAGAGGGGAGGCTACGAGCAGTACTTC,CASSSERGGYEQYF
TRBV2,-,-,TRBJ1-5,TGTGCCAGCAGTGAATTAACAGGGACCAATCAGCCCCAGCATTTT,CASSELTGTNQPQHF
TRBV27,TRBD1,-,TRBJ1-2,TGTGCCAGCCACCCCTCCCAGGGGGCGATGGGCTACACCTTC,CASHPSQGAMGYTF